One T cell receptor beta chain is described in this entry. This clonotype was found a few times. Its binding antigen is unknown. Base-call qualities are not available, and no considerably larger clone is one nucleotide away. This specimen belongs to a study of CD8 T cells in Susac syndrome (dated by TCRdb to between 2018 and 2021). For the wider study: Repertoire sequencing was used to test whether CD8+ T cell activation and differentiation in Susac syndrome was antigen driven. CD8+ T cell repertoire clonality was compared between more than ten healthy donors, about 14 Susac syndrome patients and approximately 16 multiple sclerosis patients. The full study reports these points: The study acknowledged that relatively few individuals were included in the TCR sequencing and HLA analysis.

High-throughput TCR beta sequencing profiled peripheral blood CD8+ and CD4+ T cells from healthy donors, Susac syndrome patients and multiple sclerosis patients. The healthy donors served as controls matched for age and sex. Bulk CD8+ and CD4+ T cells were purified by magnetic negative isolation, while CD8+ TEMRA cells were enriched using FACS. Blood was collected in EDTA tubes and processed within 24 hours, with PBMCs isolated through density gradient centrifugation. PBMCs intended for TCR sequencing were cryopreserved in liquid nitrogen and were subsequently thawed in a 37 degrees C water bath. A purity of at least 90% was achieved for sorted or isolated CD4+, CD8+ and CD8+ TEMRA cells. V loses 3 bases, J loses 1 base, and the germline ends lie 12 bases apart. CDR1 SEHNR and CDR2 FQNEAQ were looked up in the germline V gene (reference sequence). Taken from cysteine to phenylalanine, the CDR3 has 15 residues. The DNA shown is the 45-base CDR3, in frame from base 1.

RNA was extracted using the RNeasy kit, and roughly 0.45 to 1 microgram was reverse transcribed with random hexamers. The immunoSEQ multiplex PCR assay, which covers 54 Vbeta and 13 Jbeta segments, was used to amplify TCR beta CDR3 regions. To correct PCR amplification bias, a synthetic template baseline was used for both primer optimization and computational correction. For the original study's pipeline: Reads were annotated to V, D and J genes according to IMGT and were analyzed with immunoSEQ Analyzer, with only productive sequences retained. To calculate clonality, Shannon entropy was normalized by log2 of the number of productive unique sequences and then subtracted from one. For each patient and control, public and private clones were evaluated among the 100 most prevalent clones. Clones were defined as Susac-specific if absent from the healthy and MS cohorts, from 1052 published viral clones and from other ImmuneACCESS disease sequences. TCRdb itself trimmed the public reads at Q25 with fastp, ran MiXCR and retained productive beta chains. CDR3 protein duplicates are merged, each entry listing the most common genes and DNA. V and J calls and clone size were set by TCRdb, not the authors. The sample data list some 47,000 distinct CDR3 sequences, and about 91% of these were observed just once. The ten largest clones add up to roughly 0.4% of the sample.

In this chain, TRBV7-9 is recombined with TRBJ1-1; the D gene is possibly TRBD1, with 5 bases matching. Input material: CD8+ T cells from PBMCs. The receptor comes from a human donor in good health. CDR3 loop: CASSLTGRTNTEAFF. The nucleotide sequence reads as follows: TGTGCCAGCAGCTTGACGGGACGGACGAACACTGAAGCTTTCTTT. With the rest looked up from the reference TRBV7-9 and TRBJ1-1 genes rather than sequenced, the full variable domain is DTGVSQNPRHKITKRGQNVTFRCDPISEHNRLYWYRQTLGQGPEFLTYFQNEAQLEKSRLLSDRFSAERPKGSFSTLEIQRTEQGDSAMYLCASSLTGRTNTEAFFGQGTRLTVV.